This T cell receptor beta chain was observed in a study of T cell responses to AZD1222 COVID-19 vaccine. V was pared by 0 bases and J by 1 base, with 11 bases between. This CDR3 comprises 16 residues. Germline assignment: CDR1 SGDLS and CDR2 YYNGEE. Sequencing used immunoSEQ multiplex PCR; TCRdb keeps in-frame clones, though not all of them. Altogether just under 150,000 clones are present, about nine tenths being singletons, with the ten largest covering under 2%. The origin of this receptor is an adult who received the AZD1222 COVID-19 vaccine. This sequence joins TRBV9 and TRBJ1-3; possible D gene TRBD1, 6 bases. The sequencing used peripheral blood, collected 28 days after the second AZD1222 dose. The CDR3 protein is CASSVASGESGNTIYF. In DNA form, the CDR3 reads TGTGCCAGCAGCGTAGCCTCAGGGGAGTCTGGAAACACCATATATTTT.